These 15 T cell receptor beta chains were all obtained from the same sample, sequenced in a study of blood T cell repertoires in COVID-19. Assay used: immunoSEQ multiplex PCR; TCRdb lists only in-frame clones, some missing. Of some 200,000 clones listed, roughly 88% were seen once; the top ten hold roughly 10%. The sequencing input was peripheral blood. Receptor source: a man aged 50 or older with active or convalescent COVID-19.

The genes are TRBV4-1 and TRBJ1-2; D is perhaps TRBD1 (5 bases). CDR1 MGHRA and CDR2 YSYEKL come from the germline V gene. The CDR3 length is 14 residues. Deletions cut 1 base from V and 2 bases from J, with 8 bases between. The CDR3 bases are TGCGCCAGCAGCCAAGTAGGGGCGAACTATGGCTACACCTTC. Translation: CASSQVGANYGYTF.

This clone was observed a single time. The chain joins TRBV7-2 to TRBJ1-6; 7 positions agree with TRBD1. Losses at the gene ends were 6 bases for V and 8 bases for J; bases not matched to a gene: 10. CDR3 size: 15 residues. The V gene's germline CDR1 is SGHTA and CDR2 FQGNSA. The CDR3, as DNA: TGTGCCAGCAGGTTCACTCGACAGGGTCATTCACCCCTCCACTTT. Translating gives CASRFTRQGHSPLHF. Looking up the rest from reference TRBV7-2 and TRBJ1-6 gives the full variable domain: GAGVSQSPSNKVTEKGKDVELRCDPISGHTALYWYRQSLGQGLEFLIYFQGNSAPDKSGLPSDRFSAERTGGSVSTLTIQRTQQEDSAVYLCASRFTRQGHSPLHFGNGTRLTVT.

This clone has only a few counts. The J gene is TRBJ2-3, the V gene TRBV27; 7 bases are a match to TRBD2. Germline values: CDR1 MNHEY, CDR2 SMNVEV (reference sequence). V shed 4 bases and J 2 bases; nucleotides not matched to a gene: 6. CDR3 length equals 15 residues. CDR3 protein: CASSSLAAYTDTQYF. The CDR3 nucleotides read TGTGCCAGCAGTTCTCTAGCGGCCTACACAGATACGCAGTATTTT.

The CDR3: CASSLEQGSSPLHF. DNA of the CDR3: TGCGCCAGCAGCTTGGAACAGGGAAGTTCACCCCTCCACTTT. This chain uses TRBV5-1 with TRBJ1-6; a possible D gene is TRBD1 (6 bases). V was pared by 0 bases and J by 9 bases, with 10 bases between. The CDR3 is made up of 14 amino acids. CDR1 is SGHRS and CDR2 is YFSETQ in the germline V gene.

This clone was picked up a small number of times. This chain connects TRBV28 to TRBJ1-1, with 8 positions matching TRBD1. Germline V lookup: CDR1 MDHEN, CDR2 SYDVKM. The V gene end was trimmed by 5 bases and the J gene end by 1 base; junction bases not matched to a gene: 12. The CDR3 covers 17 residues. The chain's CDR3 is CASSSRQGRLGNTEAFF. The CDR3 DNA reads TGTGCCAGCAGTAGCAGACAGGGGAGGCTTGGGAACACTGAAGCTTTCTTT.

J is TRBJ1-1 and V is TRBV2; 8 bases align to TRBD1. Germline V gene data show CDR1 as SNHLY and CDR2 as FYNNEI. The V segment lost 6 bases and the J segment 1 base; nucleotides outside the gene matches: 4. The CDR3 has 14 residues. The CDR3 here is CASRAQGANTEAFF. The CDR3 nucleotides read TGTGCCAGCAGGGCTCAGGGGGCGAACACTGAAGCTTTCTTT.

Here the CDR3 reads CSASRGTSGSTDTQYF. CDR3 sequence (DNA): TGCAGTGCTAGTCGTGGGACTAGCGGGAGCACAGATACGCAGTATTTT. The chain has TRBV20-1 and TRBJ2-3; 12 bases are a match to TRBD2. Germline V gene data show CDR1 as DFQATT and CDR2 as SNEGSKA (reference sequence). With V trimmed by 3 bases and J by 0 bases, 4 bases remained unmatched. CDR3 length: 16 residues.

The chain is built from TRBV11-2 and TRBJ2-5; D not resolved. V gave up 2 bases and J gave up 5 bases, with 12 bases separating them. The V gene's germline CDR1 is SGHAT and CDR2 FQNNGV. This CDR3 contains 14 residues. For the CDR3, the DNA is TGTGCCAGCAGCTTAAGGCTAGATGGGGAGACCCAGTACTTC. Its translation is CASSLRLDGETQYF.

V is TRBV9 and J is TRBJ2-3; 7 nucleotides align to TRBD2. Germline values: CDR1 SGDLS, CDR2 YYNGEE. V dropped 0 bases and J dropped 2; count of bases not matched to a gene: 6. The CDR3 totals 16 residues. CDR3 bases: TGTGCCAGCAGCGTAGGGGCTAGCGGAGACACAGATACGCAGTATTTT. Translated, it gives CASSVGASGDTDTQYF.

The genes are TRBV7-9 and TRBJ1-4; D remains unclear. V was clipped by 7 bases and J by 0 bases, with 6 bases between them. Germline V gives CDR1 SEHNR, CDR2 FQNEAQ (reference sequence). This CDR3 has 13 residues. The CDR3 loop reads CASTRATNEKLFF. The CDR3 nucleotides are TGTGCCAGCACCCGTGCAACTAATGAAAAACTGTTTTTT.

The J gene is TRBJ1-5, the V gene TRBV28; D is perhaps TRBD1 (6 bases). Germline lookup yields CDR1 MDHEN and CDR2 SYDVKM. Trimming shortened V by 6 bases and J by 2 bases, and 14 bases separated the two germline ends. The CDR3 length is 15 residues. CDR3 DNA sequence: TGTGCCAGCAGCCTGCCGGGACATGGCAATCAGCCCCAGCATTTT. The encoded protein is CASSLPGHGNQPQHF.

This clone was counted once. V is TRBV5-8 and J is TRBJ2-3; D gene uncertain. This CDR3 contains 12 residues. The germline gives CDR1 SGHTS, CDR2 YDEGEE. The V end lost 0 bases, the J end lost 5 bases, and 4 bases lay between the germline ends. DNA for the CDR3: TGTGCCAGCAGCTTGGACTTAGATACGCAGTATTTT. Amino acids: CASSLDLDTQYF.

This clone appeared a single time. The chain joins TRBV6-5 to TRBJ2-1, with D perhaps TRBD1 (6 bases). The germline V gene encodes CDR1 MNHEY and CDR2 SVGAGI. The length of the CDR3 is 14 residues. Trimming stripped 5 bases from V and 5 bases from J, with 13 bases between. The CDR3 here is CASSKRQVNNEQFF. The CDR3 coding sequence is TGTGCCAGCAGTAAAAGACAGGTCAACAATGAGCAGTTCTTC.

This chain connects TRBV6-5 to TRBJ1-3; a possible D gene is TRBD1 (5 bases). The ends were cut back, 4 bases at V and 2 bases at J, with 12 bases in the middle. This CDR3 comprises 15 residues. Germline V gene sequence: CDR1 MNHEY, CDR2 SVGAGI. The CDR3 loop is CASSLTVQAGNTIYF. CDR3 sequence (DNA): TGTGCCAGCAGTTTGACAGTTCAAGCTGGAAACACCATATATTTT.

This clone was detected only once. The V gene is TRBV27, the J gene TRBJ2-1; TRBD2 might be the D (6 bases). Germline V gives CDR1 MNHEY, CDR2 SMNVEV (reference sequence). The CDR3 covers 13 residues. Trimming stripped 10 bases from V and 10 bases from J, with 20 bases between. The CDR3 spells CATRGREEREQFF. CDR3 DNA: TGTGCCACCCGGGGAAGGGAGGAGCGCGAGCAGTTCTTC.